This T cell receptor (beta chain) was obtained from a study of blood T cell repertoires in COVID-19. Background on the study: The samples span acute and convalescent COVID-19 from the United States, Italy and Spain. T cells, B-cell-depleted T cells, or PBMCs supplied cDNA or gDNA.

This CDR3 is 15 amino acids long. The germline V gene encodes CDR1 MNHEY and CDR2 SVGEGT. Trimming took off 4 bases at V and 6 bases at J, with 15 bases between the two ends. Original data processing: Estimated nucleated cell counts came from reference gene primer amplification. The data were produced by immunoSEQ multiplex PCR, yet TCRdb's version contains in-frame clones alone and is incomplete. V, J and clone size are taken as reported in that table, and D and trimming were inferred from the DNA itself. The table shows some 380,000 clones, with around 91% occurring only once. V and J are TRBV6-2 or TRBV6-3 and TRBJ2-2, with D possibly being TRBD1 (6 bases). The origin of this receptor is a young man with active or convalescent COVID-19. The source material was peripheral blood. CDR3 residues: CASSSNKGGPGELFF. The CDR3, as DNA: TGTGCCAGCAGTTCGAACAAAGGGGGTCCCGGGGAGCTGTTTTTT.